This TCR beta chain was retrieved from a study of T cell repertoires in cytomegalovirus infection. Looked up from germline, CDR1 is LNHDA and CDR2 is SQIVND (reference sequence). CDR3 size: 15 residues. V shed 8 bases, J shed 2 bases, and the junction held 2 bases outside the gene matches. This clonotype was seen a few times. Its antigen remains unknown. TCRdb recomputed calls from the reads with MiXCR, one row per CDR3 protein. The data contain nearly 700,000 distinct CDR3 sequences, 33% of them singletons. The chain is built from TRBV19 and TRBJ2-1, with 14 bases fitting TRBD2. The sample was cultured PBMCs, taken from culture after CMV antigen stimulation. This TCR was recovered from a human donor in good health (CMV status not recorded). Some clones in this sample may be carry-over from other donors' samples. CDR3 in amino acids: CASGLAGGAYNEQFF. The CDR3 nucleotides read TGTGCCAGTGGACTAGCGGGAGGTGCCTACAATGAGCAGTTCTTC.